The 32 T cell receptor beta chains below all came from one sample that was sequenced in a study of shared clonotypes between healthy human individuals. The protocol was immunoSEQ multiplex PCR, while the TCRdb copy is restricted to in-frame clones and leaves out a portion. The table records under 1,100,000 clones, 70% to 80% of them present only once. The sample comprised memory CD4+ T cells from PBMCs. Subset denoted: CD45RA-negative fraction. All receptors come from a man younger than 35 in good health. Some clones in this sample may be carry-over from other donors' samples.

This clone showed up just a few times. The chain is built from TRBV6-5 and TRBJ1-1; D is ambiguous. Germline CDR1 MNHEY, CDR2 SVGAGI. Between the trimmed V and J ends, which lost 6 bases and 1 base, there was a span of 15 bases. This CDR3 has 15 amino acids. The chain's CDR3 is CASRTKTKGNTEAFF. The CDR3 nucleotides are TGTGCCAGCAGAACCAAAACGAAGGGGAACACTGAAGCTTTCTTT.

The chain uses TRBV5-1 and TRBJ2-2; D is unresolved. Trimming took 4 bases from V and 6 from J, leaving 13 bases between them. The CDR3 length is 14 residues. Germline V gene sequence: CDR1 SGHRS, CDR2 YFSETQ. Here the CDR3 reads CASSPLSDAGELFF. For the CDR3, the DNA is TGCGCCAGCAGCCCGTTGTCCGACGCCGGGGAGCTGTTTTTT.

This clone turned up a few times. The chain combines TRBV23-1 with TRBJ2-1; 8 bases align to TRBD2. TRBV23-1 has ORF status, its function being uncertain. The CDR3 is 13 residues long. The junction had 4 bases not matched to a gene; V was cut back by 10 bases and J by 2 bases. The CDR3 is CANGGAPYNEQFF. The CDR3 coding sequence is TGCGCCAACGGGGGGGCCCCCTACAATGAGCAGTTCTTC.

By proportion, this clone is medium-sized (0.01 to 0.1%). This specimen includes other DNA sequences encoding the same CDR3. The chain joins TRBV2 to TRBJ2-7; 8 bases are shared with TRBD1. The CDR3 extends over 14 amino acids. Germline lookup yields CDR1 SNHLY and CDR2 FYNNEI. V lost 3 bases, J lost 4 bases, and 5 bases stayed unmatched. CDR3 protein: CASSESGGRYEQYF. The DNA for the CDR3 is TGTGCCAGCAGTGAGTCAGGGGGCAGATACGAGCAGTACTTC.

This chain joins TRBV7-6 and TRBJ2-7; D might be TRBD1 or TRBD2, each matching 5 bases. The germline V gene encodes CDR1 SGHVS and CDR2 FNYEAQ. The CDR3 is 14 residues long. V was clipped by 5 bases and J by 1 base, with 12 bases between them. CDR3 loop: CASSPGTKSYEQYF. DNA for the CDR3: TGTGCCAGCAGCCCAGGGACCAAATCCTACGAGCAGTACTTC.

The chain recombines TRBV5-4 with TRBJ2-7; D not resolved. The V end was cut by 5 bases, the J end by 3 bases, with 21 bases between. CDR3 size: 16 residues. CDR1 is SGHNT and CDR2 is YYREEE in the germline V gene (reference sequence). As DNA, the CDR3 is TGTGCCAGCAGGTCCCCCCCGGGCAAGGATCACTACGAGCAGTACTTC. It codes for CASRSPPGKDHYEQYF.

This clone has only one observation. The CDR3 sequence is CASSFLADETQYF. Here the CDR3 DNA reads TGTGCCAGCAGTTTCCTAGCGGACGAGACCCAGTACTTC. The chain carries TRBV27 and TRBJ2-5, with 7 bases matching TRBD2. V lost 3 bases to trimming and J lost 5 bases; unmatched junction nucleotides: 3. This CDR3 spans 13 amino acids. Germline V CDR1 and CDR2: MNHEY, SMNVEV (reference sequence).

The chain joins TRBV7-3 to TRBJ2-3, with a possible D match to TRBD2 (5 bases). Germline V CDR1 and CDR2: SGHTA, FQGTGA. CDR3 length: 12 amino acids. V dropped 2 bases and J dropped 8 bases, with 8 bases sitting between them. Here the CDR3 DNA reads TGTGCCAGCAGCTTAGGGAGAGCTACGCAGTATTTT. It encodes CASSLGRATQYF.

This clone was counted only a few times. V and J are TRBV5-6 and TRBJ2-5, with 10 positions matching TRBD1. CDR3 size: 15 residues. CDR1 is SGHDT and CDR2 is YYEEEE in the germline V gene. Trimming at V came to 3 bases and at J to 5 bases, leaving 7 bases not matched to a gene. The CDR3 protein is CASSSGTGAGETQYF. The DNA of the CDR3 is TGTGCCAGCAGCTCCGGGACAGGGGCCGGGGAGACCCAGTACTTC.

V is TRBV5-5 and J is TRBJ2-2; no clear D gene. In germline, CDR1 is SGHKS, CDR2 YYEKEE (reference sequence). V was clipped by 0 bases and J by 10 bases, with 19 bases between them. CDR3 length equals 16 residues. CDR3 sequence (DNA): TGTGCCAGCAGCTTGGTGGGCACCACGTCAGGAGTGGAGCTGTTTTTT. Residues: CASSLVGTTSGVELFF.

This chain joins TRBV6-1 and TRBJ1-5; D might be TRBD1 (5 bases). Germline CDR1 and CDR2: MNHNS and SASEGT. The V end lost 1 base, the J end lost 9 bases, and 16 bases lay between the germline ends. The CDR3 sequence is 15 residues long. CDR3 loop: CASSEGQGPWWPQHF. CDR3 bases: TGTGCCAGCAGTGAAGGGCAGGGACCTTGGTGGCCCCAGCATTTT.

CDR3 bases: TGTGCCAGCAGTGAAATAAGGGGGCCCGGAAACACCATATATTTT. Translated, it gives CASSEIRGPGNTIYF. This chain connects TRBV2 to TRBJ1-3; 7 bases are a match to TRBD1. The V segment lost 2 bases and the J segment 4 bases; nucleotides outside the gene matches: 5. CDR1 is SNHLY and CDR2 is FYNNEI in the germline V gene. The CDR3 is 15 amino acids.

This chain links TRBV6-1 with TRBJ2-2, with a weak D call TRBD1 (6 bases). Germline values: CDR1 MNHNS, CDR2 SASEGT. Trimming removed 5 bases from V and 6 bases from J, with 13 bases in between. The CDR3 runs 14 residues. The CDR3 sequence is CASSIIDRPGELFF. The DNA of the CDR3 is TGTGCCAGCAGTATCATCGACAGGCCCGGGGAGCTGTTTTTT.

The chain couples TRBV21-1 to TRBJ2-7; TRBD1, the table's D call, lacks a check against the DNA. TRBV21-1 is classified as a pseudogene. This CDR3 is built from 14 residues. CDR3 sequence (DNA): TGTGCCAGCCGCCGGGACACGATACGATACGAGCAGTACTTC. Residues: CASRRDTIRYEQYF.

The chain links TRBV28 to TRBJ1-2, with no clear D. The germline V gene has CDR1 MDHEN and CDR2 SYDVKM. The CDR3 has 11 residues. V gave up 5 bases and J gave up 8 bases, with 9 bases separating them. The CDR3 region has the DNA TGTGCCAGCAGTCCGGACTCAGGCTACACCTTC. It specifies CASSPDSGYTF.

CDR3 protein: CASRLAGGYNEQFF. CDR3 DNA: TGTGCCAGCAGACTAGCGGGAGGATACAATGAGCAGTTCTTC. This chain connects TRBV6-1 to TRBJ2-1, with 12 bases identical to TRBD2. The CDR3 spans 14 residues. Per the germline V gene, CDR1 is MNHNS and CDR2 is SASEGT. V was pared by 6 bases and J by 4 bases, with 1 base of the junction left unmatched.

The chain recombines TRBV9 with TRBJ2-1, with D unclear. Germline assignment: CDR1 SGDLS and CDR2 YYNGEE. This CDR3 contains 15 residues. V was clipped by 0 bases and J by 2 bases, with 9 bases between them. In DNA, the CDR3 is TGTGCCAGCAGCGTAGGCGTGGGTACCTACAATGAGCAGTTCTTC. Translating it yields CASSVGVGTYNEQFF.

The chain couples TRBV5-4 to TRBJ2-1; D might be TRBD1 (5 bases). Trimming stripped 0 bases from V and 3 bases from J, with 7 bases between. The CDR3 spans 14 residues. CDR1 SGHNT and CDR2 YYREEE come from the germline V gene (reference sequence). CDR3 region: CASSLGQNYNEQFF. The CDR3, as DNA: TGTGCCAGCAGCTTGGGACAGAACTACAATGAGCAGTTCTTC.

The V and J genes are TRBV29-1 and TRBJ1-1; possible D gene TRBD1, 5 bases. This CDR3 has 13 residues. Per the germline V gene, CDR1 is SQVTM and CDR2 is ANQGSEA. Trimming removed 7 bases at V and 0 bases at J, with 12 bases between. CDR3 sequence: CSARRGVNTEAFF. The CDR3 region has the DNA TGCAGCGCGAGAAGGGGAGTGAACACTGAAGCTTTCTTT.

The gene calls are TRBV7-9 and TRBJ2-1; D unclear. Germline V gene data show CDR1 as SEHNR and CDR2 as FQNEAQ (reference sequence). CDR3 length: 13 amino acids. V lost 2 bases to trimming and J lost 8 bases, with 10 bases between them. CDR3 in DNA: TGTGCCAGCAGCTTATTTGTCACGGATGAGCAGTTCTTC. As protein: CASSLFVTDEQFF.

J is TRBJ2-2 and V is TRBV4-3; D may be TRBD1 or TRBD2 (7 bases each). Germline CDR1 is LGHNA and CDR2 is YSLEER. This CDR3 region has 17 residues. Deletions cut 4 bases from V and 5 bases from J, with 20 bases between. CDR3 DNA: TGCGCCAGCAGCCGGGAGGGGGCCGGGGGCAGAACCGGGGAGCTGTTTTTT. It yields the protein CASSREGAGGRTGELFF.

The chain combines TRBV7-9 with TRBJ1-1; no clear D. The germline V and J ends were trimmed by 5 bases and 0 bases, with 10 bases remaining between them. CDR1 SEHNR and CDR2 FQNEAQ come from the germline V gene (reference sequence). This CDR3 is built from 14 residues. The CDR3 DNA reads as TGTGCCAGCAGCCGCTATCCCATGAACACTGAAGCTTTCTTT. This gives the protein CASSRYPMNTEAFF.

This chain links TRBV10-2 with TRBJ1-2, with D possibly TRBD1 on 6 matching bases. CDR3 size: 14 residues. The V end lost 7 bases, the J end lost 3 bases, and 15 bases lay between the germline ends. Germline assignment: CDR1 WSHSY and CDR2 SAAADI. The CDR3 nucleotides are TGCGCCAGCAACCCCCAGGGGATCGACTATGGCTACACCTTC. Protein product: CASNPQGIDYGYTF.

The chain employs TRBV14 and TRBJ2-1; no clear D. This CDR3 comprises 13 residues. In germline, CDR1 is SGHDN, CDR2 FVKESK. V lost 4 bases, J lost 10 bases, and 14 bases lay in between. CDR3 in amino acids: CASSPLLLGEQFF. CDR3 coding DNA: TGTGCCAGCAGCCCCCTCCTCTTGGGGGAGCAGTTCTTC.

The chain is built from TRBV27 and TRBJ1-4; a weak D match, TRBD1 (6 bases). Between the trimmed V and J ends, which lost 6 bases and 2 bases, there was a span of 16 bases. Germline V lookup: CDR1 MNHEY, CDR2 SMNVEV (reference sequence). CDR3 length: 16 amino acids. This CDR3 reads CASRPIRGGTNEKLFF. CDR3 sequence (DNA): TGTGCCAGCAGACCGATAAGGGGGGGTACTAATGAAAAACTGTTTTTT.

The chain is built from TRBV28 and TRBJ1-1, with TRBD1 matching 7 bases. Germline CDR1 is MDHEN and CDR2 is SYDVKM. J was trimmed by 4 bases and V by 5 bases; bases with no gene match: 4. CDR3 length equals 13 residues. The CDR3 protein is CASSKAGGTEAFF. The DNA of the CDR3 is TGTGCCAGCAGTAAAGCAGGGGGCACTGAAGCTTTCTTT.

This clone appeared a few times. The CDR3 DNA follows: TGCAGCGTCGTACAGGGCGGAAACACCATATATTTT. This codes for CSVVQGGNTIYF. V gene TRBV29-1 combines with J gene TRBJ1-3, with D possibly being TRBD1 (6 bases). The CDR3 runs 12 residues. The germline CDR1 and CDR2 sequences are SQVTM and ANQGSEA. With 6 bases removed from V and 4 bases from J, the gap between germline ends came to 10 bases.

In this sample, this clone turned up a few times. The chain employs TRBV10-3 and TRBJ2-5; 8 nucleotides agree with TRBD2. The J call is in doubt because the DNA end fits TRBJ2-7 better. Germline CDR1 ENHRY, CDR2 SYGVKD. The CDR3 extends over 15 amino acids. CDR3 residues: CAISAGGALSYEQYF. CDR3 coding DNA: TGTGCCATCAGTGCGGGGGGGGCCCTCTCCTACGAGCAGTACTTC.

V is TRBV7-2 and J is TRBJ2-2; D possibly corresponds to TRBD2 (6 bases). Germline V CDR1 and CDR2: SGHTA, FQGNSA. The CDR3 loop spans 18 amino acids. The V gene lost 4 bases and the J gene lost 6 bases, with 24 bases spanning the gap. The CDR3 DNA is TGTGCCAGCAGCTCCCGCCCCCGGGACTCCCCTTCTCCCGGGGAGCTGTTTTTT. Translated, it gives CASSSRPRDSPSPGELFF.

J is TRBJ1-4 and V is TRBV5-1; tentatively, D is TRBD1 (5 bases). CDR1 SGHRS and CDR2 YFSETQ come from the germline V gene. Trimming removed 4 bases from V and 5 bases from J, with 18 bases in between. The CDR3 is 16 residues long. The CDR3, as DNA: TGCGCCAGCAGCCAACTCCCCGGGGCGTACAATGAAAAACTGTTTTTT. Translation gives CASSQLPGAYNEKLFF. Using reference TRBV5-1 and TRBJ1-4 for the parts outside the CDR3, the full variable domain is KAGVTQTPRYLIKTRGQQVTLSCSPISGHRSVSWYQQTPGQGLQFLFEYFSETQRNKGNFPGRFSGRQFSNSRSEMNVSTLELGDSALYLCASSQLPGAYNEKLFFGSGTQLSVL.

In this sample, this clone turned up a few times. The chain has TRBV7-2 and TRBJ2-4, with TRBD2 identical over 7 bases. The CDR3 runs 15 residues. The V gene's germline CDR1 is SGHTA and CDR2 FQGNSA. V trimming: 3 bases; J trimming: 6 bases; junction bases outside the gene matches: 8. Here the CDR3 reads CASSLAGRAANIQYF. CDR3 DNA sequence: TGTGCCAGCAGCTTGGCGGGGAGGGCCGCAAACATTCAGTACTTC.

The chain recombines TRBV7-2 with TRBJ1-5; D possibly corresponds to TRBD1 (6 bases). The CDR3 length is 14 residues. V dropped 5 bases and J dropped 3 bases, with 11 bases sitting between them. The V gene's germline CDR1 is SGHTA and CDR2 FQGNSA. The CDR3 here is CASSPYRVNQPQHF. CDR3 nucleotides: TGTGCCAGCAGCCCCTACAGGGTCAATCAGCCCCAGCATTTT. The full variable domain, its missing parts supplied by reference TRBV7-2 and TRBJ1-5, is GAGVSQSPSNKVTEKGKDVELRCDPISGHTALYWYRQSLGQGLEFLIYFQGNSAPDKSGLPSDRFSAERTGGSVSTLTIQRTQQEDSAVYLCASSPYRVNQPQHFGDGTRLSIL.